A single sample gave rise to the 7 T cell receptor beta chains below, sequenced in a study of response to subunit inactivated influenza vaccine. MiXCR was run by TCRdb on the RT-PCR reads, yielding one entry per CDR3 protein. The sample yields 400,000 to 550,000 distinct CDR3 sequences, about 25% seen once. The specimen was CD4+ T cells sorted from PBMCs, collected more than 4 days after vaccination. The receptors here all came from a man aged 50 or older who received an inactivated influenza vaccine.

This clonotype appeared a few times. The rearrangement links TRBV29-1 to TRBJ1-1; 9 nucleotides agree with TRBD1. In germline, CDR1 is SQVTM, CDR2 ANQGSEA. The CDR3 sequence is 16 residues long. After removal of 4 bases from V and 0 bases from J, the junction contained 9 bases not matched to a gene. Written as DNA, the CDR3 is TGCAGCGTTGGGAGGGACAGGGTGCTCATGAACACTGAAGCTTTCTTT. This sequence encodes CSVGRDRVLMNTEAFF.

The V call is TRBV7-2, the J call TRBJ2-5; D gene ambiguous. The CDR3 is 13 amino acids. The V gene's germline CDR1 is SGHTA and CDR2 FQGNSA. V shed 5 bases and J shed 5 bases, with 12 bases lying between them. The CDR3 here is CASSPPPRETQYF. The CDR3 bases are TGTGCCAGCAGCCCCCCCCCACGTGAGACCCAGTACTTC.

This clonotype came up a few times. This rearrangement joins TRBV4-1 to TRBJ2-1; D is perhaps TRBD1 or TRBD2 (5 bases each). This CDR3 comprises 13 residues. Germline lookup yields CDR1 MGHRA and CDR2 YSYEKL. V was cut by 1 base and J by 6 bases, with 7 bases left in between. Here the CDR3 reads CASSQVGGNEQFF. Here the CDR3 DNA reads TGCGCCAGCAGCCAAGTTGGGGGCAATGAGCAGTTCTTC.

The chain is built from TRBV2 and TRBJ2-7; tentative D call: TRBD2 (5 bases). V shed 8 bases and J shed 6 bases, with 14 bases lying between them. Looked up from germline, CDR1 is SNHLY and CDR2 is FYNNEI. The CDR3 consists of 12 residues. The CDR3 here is CASGVLAFEQYF. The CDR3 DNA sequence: TGTGCCAGCGGGGTCTTAGCGTTCGAGCAGTACTTC.

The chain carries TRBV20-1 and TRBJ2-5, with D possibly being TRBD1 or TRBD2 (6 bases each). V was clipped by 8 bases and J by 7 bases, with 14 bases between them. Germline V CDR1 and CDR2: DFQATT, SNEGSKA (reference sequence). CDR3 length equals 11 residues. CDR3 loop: CSTGGQGTQYF. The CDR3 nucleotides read TGCAGTACTGGGGGGCAGGGGACCCAGTACTTC.

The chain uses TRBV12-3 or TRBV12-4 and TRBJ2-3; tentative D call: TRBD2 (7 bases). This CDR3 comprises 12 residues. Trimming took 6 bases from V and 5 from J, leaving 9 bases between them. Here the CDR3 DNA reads TGTGCCAGCAGGGGAGGGGGAGATACGCAGTATTTT. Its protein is CASRGGGDTQYF.

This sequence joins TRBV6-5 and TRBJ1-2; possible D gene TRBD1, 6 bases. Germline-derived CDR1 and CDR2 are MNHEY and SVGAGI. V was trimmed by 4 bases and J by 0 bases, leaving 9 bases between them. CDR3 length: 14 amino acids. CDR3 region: CASSWDTSNYGYTF. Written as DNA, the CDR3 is TGTGCCAGCAGTTGGGACACTTCTAACTATGGCTACACCTTC.